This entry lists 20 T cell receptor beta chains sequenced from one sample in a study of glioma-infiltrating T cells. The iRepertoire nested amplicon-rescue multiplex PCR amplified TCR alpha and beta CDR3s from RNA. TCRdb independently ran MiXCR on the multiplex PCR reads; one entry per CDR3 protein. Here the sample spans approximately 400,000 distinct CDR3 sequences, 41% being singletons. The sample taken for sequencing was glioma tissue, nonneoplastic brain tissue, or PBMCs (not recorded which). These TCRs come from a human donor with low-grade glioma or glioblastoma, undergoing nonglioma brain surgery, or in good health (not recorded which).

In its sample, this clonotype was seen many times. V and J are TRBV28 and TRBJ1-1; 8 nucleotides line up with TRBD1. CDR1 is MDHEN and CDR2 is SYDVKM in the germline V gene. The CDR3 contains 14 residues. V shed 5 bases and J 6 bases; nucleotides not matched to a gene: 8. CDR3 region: CASSGTGFFAEAFF. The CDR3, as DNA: TGTGCCAGCAGTGGGACAGGATTTTTCGCTGAAGCTTTCTTT.

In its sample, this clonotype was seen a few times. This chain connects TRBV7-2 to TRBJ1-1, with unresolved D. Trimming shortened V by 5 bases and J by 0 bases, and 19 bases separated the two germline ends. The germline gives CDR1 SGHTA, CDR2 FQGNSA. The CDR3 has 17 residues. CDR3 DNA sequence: TGTGCCAGCAGCAACCGACCGACTGTCGAGCTGAACACTGAAGCTTTCTTT. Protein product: CASSNRPTVELNTEAFF.

The CDR3: CASSPGLAGHPSSYNEQFF. CDR3 in DNA: TGCGCCAGCAGCCCGGGACTAGCGGGGCACCCCAGCTCCTACAATGAGCAGTTCTTC. The V gene is TRBV5-1, the J gene TRBJ2-1; 13 bases are a match to TRBD2. Trimming removed 4 bases from V and 0 bases from J; junction bases left unmatched: 10. CDR3 length equals 19 residues. Germline CDR1 and CDR2: SGHRS and YFSETQ.

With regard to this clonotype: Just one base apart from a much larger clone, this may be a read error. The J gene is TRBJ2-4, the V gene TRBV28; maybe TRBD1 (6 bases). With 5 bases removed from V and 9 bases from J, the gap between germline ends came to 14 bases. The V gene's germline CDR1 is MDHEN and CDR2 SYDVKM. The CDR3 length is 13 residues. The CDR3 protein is CASSLDFRGIQYF. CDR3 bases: TGTGCCAGCAGTCTGGACTTCAGGGGCATTCAGTACTTC.

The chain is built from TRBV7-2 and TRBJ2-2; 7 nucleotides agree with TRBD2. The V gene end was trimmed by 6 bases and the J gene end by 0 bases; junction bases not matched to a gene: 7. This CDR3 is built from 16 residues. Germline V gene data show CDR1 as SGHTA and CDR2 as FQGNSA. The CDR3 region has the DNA TGTGCCAGCAGATACTGGGCGGGAGCGAACACCGGGGAGCTGTTTTTT. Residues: CASRYWAGANTGELFF.

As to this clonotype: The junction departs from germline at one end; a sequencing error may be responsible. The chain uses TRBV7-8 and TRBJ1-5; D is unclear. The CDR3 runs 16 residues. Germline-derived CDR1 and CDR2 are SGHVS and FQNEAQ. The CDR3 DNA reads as TGTGCCAGCAGCCATATGCGAGGAGTTAGCAATCAGCCACAGCATTTT. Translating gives CASSHMRGVSNQPQHF.

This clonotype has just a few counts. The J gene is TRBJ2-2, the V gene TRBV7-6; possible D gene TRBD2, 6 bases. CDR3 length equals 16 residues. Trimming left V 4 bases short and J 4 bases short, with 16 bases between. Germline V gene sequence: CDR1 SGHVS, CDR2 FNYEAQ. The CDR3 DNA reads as TGTGCCAGCAGCTCTATGGAGGGGCAAGGCACCGGGGAGCTGTTTTTT. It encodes CASSSMEGQGTGELFF.

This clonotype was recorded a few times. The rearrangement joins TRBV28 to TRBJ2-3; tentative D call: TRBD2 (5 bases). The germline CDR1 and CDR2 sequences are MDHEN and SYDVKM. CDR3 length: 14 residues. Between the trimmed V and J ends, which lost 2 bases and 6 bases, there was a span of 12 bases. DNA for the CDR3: TGTGCCAGCAGTTTAGCGGGCCCGGCGGATACGCAGTATTTT. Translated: CASSLAGPADTQYF.

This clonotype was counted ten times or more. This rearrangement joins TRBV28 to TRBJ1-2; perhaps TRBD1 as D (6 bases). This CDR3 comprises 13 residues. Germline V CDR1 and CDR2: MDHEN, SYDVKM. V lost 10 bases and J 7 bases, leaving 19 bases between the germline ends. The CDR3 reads CATTLRRGSGYTF. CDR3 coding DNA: TGTGCCACCACCCTTCGCAGGGGAAGTGGCTACACCTTC.

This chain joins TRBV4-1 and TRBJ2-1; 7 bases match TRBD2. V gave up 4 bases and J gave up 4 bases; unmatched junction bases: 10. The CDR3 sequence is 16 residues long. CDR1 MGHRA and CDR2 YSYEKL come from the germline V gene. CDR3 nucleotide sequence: TGCGCCAGCAGCCCTCCCGTTGCTAGCGGTTACAATGAGCAGTTCTTC. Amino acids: CASSPPVASGYNEQFF.

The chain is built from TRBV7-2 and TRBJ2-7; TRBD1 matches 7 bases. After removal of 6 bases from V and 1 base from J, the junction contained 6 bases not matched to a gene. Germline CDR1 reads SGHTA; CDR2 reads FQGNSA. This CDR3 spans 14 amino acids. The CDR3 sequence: CASRTQGSSYEQYF. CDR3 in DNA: TGTGCCAGCAGGACACAGGGGTCGTCCTACGAGCAGTACTTC. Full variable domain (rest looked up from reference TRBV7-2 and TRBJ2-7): GAGVSQSPSNKVTEKGKDVELRCDPISGHTALYWYRQSLGQGLEFLIYFQGNSAPDKSGLPSDRFSAERTGGSVSTLTIQRTQQEDSAVYLCASRTQGSSYEQYFGPGTRLTVT.

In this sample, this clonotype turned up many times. CDR3 sequence (DNA): TGTGCCAGCAGTTGGGCTATAGGCCACAATGAGCAGTTCTTC. This gives the protein CASSWAIGHNEQFF. The rearrangement joins TRBV27 to TRBJ2-1, with D uncertain. This CDR3 contains 14 residues. V gave up 4 bases and J gave up 5 bases, with 12 bases separating them. Germline lookup yields CDR1 MNHEY and CDR2 SMNVEV (reference sequence).

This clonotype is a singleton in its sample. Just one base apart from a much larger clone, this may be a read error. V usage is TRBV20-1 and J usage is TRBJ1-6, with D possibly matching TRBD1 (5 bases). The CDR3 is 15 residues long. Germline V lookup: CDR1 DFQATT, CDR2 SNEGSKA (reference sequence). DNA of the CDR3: TGCAGTGCTAGAGATATGGGACTTCTTAATTCACTCCTCCACTTT. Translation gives CSARDMGLLNSLLHF.

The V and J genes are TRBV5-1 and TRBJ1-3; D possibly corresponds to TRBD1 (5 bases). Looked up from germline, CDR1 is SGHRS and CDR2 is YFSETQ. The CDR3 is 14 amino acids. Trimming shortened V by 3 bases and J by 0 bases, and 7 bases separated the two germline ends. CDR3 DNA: TGCGCCAGCAGCTCAGGGAACTCTGGAAACACCATATATTTT. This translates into CASSSGNSGNTIYF.

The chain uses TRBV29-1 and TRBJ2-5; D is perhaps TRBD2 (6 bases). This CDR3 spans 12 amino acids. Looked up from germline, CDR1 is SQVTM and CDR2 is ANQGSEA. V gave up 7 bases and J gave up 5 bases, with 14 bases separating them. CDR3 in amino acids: CSARLGGETQYF. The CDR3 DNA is TGCAGCGCCCGACTAGGAGGGGAGACCCAGTACTTC.

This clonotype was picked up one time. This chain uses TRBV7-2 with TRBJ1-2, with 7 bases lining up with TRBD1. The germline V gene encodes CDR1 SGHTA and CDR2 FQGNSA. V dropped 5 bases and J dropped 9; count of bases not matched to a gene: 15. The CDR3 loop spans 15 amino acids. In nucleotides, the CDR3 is TGTGCCAGCAGCACCATATGGGGGACAGAGTGTAGCTACACCTTC. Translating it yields CASSTIWGTECSYTF.

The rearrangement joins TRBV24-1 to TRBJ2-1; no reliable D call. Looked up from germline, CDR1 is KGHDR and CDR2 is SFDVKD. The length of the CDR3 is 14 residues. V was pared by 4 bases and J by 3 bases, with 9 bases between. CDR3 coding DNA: TGTGCCACCAGTGACAGGACCTTCTACAATGAGCAGTTCTTC. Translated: CATSDRTFYNEQFF.

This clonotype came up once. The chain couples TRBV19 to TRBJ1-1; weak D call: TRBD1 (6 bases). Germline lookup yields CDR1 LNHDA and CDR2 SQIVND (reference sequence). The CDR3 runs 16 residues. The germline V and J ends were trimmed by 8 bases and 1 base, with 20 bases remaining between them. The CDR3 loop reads CASGLAGRGQNTEAFF. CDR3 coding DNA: TGTGCCAGTGGACTTGCGGGCAGGGGCCAGAACACTGAAGCTTTCTTT.

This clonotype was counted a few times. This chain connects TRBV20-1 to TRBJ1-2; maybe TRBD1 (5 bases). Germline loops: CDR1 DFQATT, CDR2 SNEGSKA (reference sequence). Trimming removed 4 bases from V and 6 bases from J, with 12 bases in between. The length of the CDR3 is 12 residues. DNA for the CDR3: TGCAGTGCTAATGGGGGAGGGGATGGCTACACCTTC. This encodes CSANGGGDGYTF.

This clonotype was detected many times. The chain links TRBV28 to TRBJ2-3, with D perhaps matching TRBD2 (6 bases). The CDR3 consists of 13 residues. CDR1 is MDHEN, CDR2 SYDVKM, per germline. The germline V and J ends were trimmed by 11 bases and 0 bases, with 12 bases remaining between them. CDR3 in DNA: TGTGCCTCGAGAAGCGGGAGCACAGATACGCAGTATTTT. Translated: CASRSGSTDTQYF.